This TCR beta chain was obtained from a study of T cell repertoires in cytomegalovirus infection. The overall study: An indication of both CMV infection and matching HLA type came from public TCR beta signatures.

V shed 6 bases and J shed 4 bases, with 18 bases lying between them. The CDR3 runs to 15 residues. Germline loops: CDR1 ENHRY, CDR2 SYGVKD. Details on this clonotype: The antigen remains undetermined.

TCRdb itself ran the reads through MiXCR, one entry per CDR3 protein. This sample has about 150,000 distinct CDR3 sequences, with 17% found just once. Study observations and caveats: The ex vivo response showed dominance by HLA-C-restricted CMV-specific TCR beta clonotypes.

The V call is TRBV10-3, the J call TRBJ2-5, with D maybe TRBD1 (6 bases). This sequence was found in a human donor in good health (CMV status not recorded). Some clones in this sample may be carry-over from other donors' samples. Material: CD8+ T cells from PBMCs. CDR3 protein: CAISSSEQGPETQYF. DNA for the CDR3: TGTGCCATCAGCAGCTCTGAGCAGGGGCCAGAGACCCAGTACTTC.